The 27 T cell receptor beta chains in this list originate from one sample, sequenced in a study of beta chain features in type 1 diabetes. Every bit of the isolated RNA underwent reverse transcription, so sequencing read expressed TCRB transcripts. This table comes from immunoSEQ multiplex PCR, and its TCRdb copy is limited to in-frame clones, with some not included. The table lists about 900,000 clones, 17% of them singletons, with 0.023% in the top ten. The sample taken for sequencing was naive CD4+ T cells from blood. All receptors come from a woman between 18 and 29 years old in good health.

The chain has TRBV2 and TRBJ2-5, with 11 positions matching TRBD2. This CDR3 has 17 residues. V was pared by 6 bases and J by 1 base, with 10 bases of the junction left unmatched. CDR1 SNHLY and CDR2 FYNNEI come from the germline V gene. The CDR3 region is CASSAETSGSGQETQYF. In DNA form, the CDR3 reads TGTGCCAGCAGCGCAGAAACTAGCGGGAGTGGCCAAGAGACCCAGTACTTC.

This clone was seen at least ten times. The chain has TRBV23-1 and TRBJ1-4; D uncertain. TRBV23-1 is assigned to the ORF class and has an uncertain function. This CDR3 has 17 residues. V gave up 2 bases and J gave up 5 bases, with 18 bases separating them. The CDR3 region is CASSQTRACRGNEKLFF. In DNA, the CDR3 is TGCGCCAGCAGTCAAACTCGAGCGTGCAGAGGGAATGAAAAACTGTTTTTT.

The rearrangement joins TRBV4-3 to TRBJ2-7, with a tentative D call TRBD2 (6 bases). The V end was cut by 0 bases, the J end by 3 bases, with 15 bases between. The CDR3 runs 16 residues. Germline V CDR1 and CDR2: LGHNA, YSLEER. CDR3 DNA: TGCGCCAGCAGCCAAGAAAGGGACTGGGGTAGCTACGAGCAGTACTTC. It translates to CASSQERDWGSYEQYF.

The rearrangement links TRBV11-2 to TRBJ2-3; D gene uncertain. Trimming shortened V by 6 bases and J by 4 bases, and 11 bases separated the two germline ends. Germline lookup yields CDR1 SGHAT and CDR2 FQNNGV. The CDR3 covers 13 residues. CDR3 nucleotide sequence: TGTGCCAGCAGTATAACCTGGTCAGATACGCAGTATTTT. Translation: CASSITWSDTQYF.

This chain connects TRBV7-3 to TRBJ2-6; D remains ambiguous. V was shortened by 8 bases and J by 4 bases, with 18 bases between the two germline ends. CDR1 and CDR2 from the germline V gene are SGHTA and FQGTGA. The length of the CDR3 is 16 residues. The chain's CDR3 is CASGHQLTSGANVLTF. In DNA form, the CDR3 reads TGTGCCAGCGGTCACCAGCTTACTTCCGGGGCCAACGTCCTGACTTTC.

Only a few counts were recorded for this clone. This sequence joins TRBV27 and TRBJ1-5; D is uncertain. Germline V lookup: CDR1 MNHEY, CDR2 SMNVEV (reference sequence). Trimming took off 3 bases at V and 2 bases at J, with 8 bases between the two ends. The CDR3 runs to 14 residues. The CDR3 region is CASSLSYGNQPQHF. The CDR3 DNA reads TGTGCCAGCAGTTTGTCTTATGGCAATCAGCCCCAGCATTTT.

The genes are TRBV11-2 and TRBJ2-1, with D unclear. Between the trimmed V and J ends, which lost 2 bases and 0 bases, there was a span of 8 bases. Germline assignment: CDR1 SGHAT and CDR2 FQNNGV. The CDR3 length is 15 residues. CDR3 in amino acids: CASSLRRSSYNEQFF. In nucleotides, the CDR3 is TGTGCCAGCAGCTTACGTCGGAGCTCCTACAATGAGCAGTTCTTC.

This chain connects TRBV5-1 to TRBJ2-5; D gene ambiguous. CDR1 is SGHRS and CDR2 is YFSETQ in the germline V gene. The V end lost 5 bases, the J end lost 3 bases, and 11 bases lay between the germline ends. The CDR3 covers 13 residues. CDR3 sequence (DNA): TGCGCCAGCAGGGGAACAGAGAAAGAGACCCAGTACTTC. Translating it yields CASRGTEKETQYF.

This clone came up a few times. The rearrangement links TRBV5-1 to TRBJ2-3; 12 bases agree with TRBD2. The germline V gene encodes CDR1 SGHRS and CDR2 YFSETQ. This CDR3 region has 15 residues. V gave up 6 bases and J gave up 4 bases; unmatched junction bases: 6. The CDR3 nucleotides are TGCGCCAGCACCCGACTAGCGGGAGTGGCAGATACGCAGTATTTT. Its protein product is CASTRLAGVADTQYF.

V gene TRBV7-9 combines with J gene TRBJ2-7, with D perhaps matching TRBD2 (5 bases). The V end lost 3 bases, the J end lost 5 bases, and 11 bases lay between the germline ends. This CDR3 has 13 amino acids. Per germline, CDR1 SEHNR and CDR2 FQNEAQ (reference sequence). CDR3 loop: CASSFKNGDEQYF. The CDR3 DNA reads as TGTGCCAGCAGCTTTAAGAACGGGGACGAGCAGTACTTC.

A single count supports this clone. The V and J genes are TRBV7-3 and TRBJ2-3; TRBD1 might be the D (5 bases). Trimming removed 5 bases from V and 0 bases from J, with 15 bases in between. The CDR3 has 16 residues. The germline CDR1 and CDR2 sequences are SGHTA and FQGTGA. The CDR3 coding sequence is TGTGCCAGCAGCCAACAGGCGTTGACTAGCACAGATACGCAGTATTTT. Protein: CASSQQALTSTDTQYF.

In this sample, this clone turned up a few times. The rearrangement joins TRBV25-1 to TRBJ2-1, with D perhaps TRBD1 or TRBD2 (5 bases each). V was shortened by 6 bases and J by 12 bases, with 15 bases between the two germline ends. The CDR3 has 12 residues. In germline, CDR1 is MGHDK, CDR2 SYGVNS. CDR3 residues: CASRTDYTGQFF. DNA for the CDR3: TGTGCCAGCAGGACAGACTACACCGGGCAGTTCTTC.

This clone was found a few times. CDR3 bases: TGTGCCAGCAGCCCCCGAACGTTCGGGAATGAGCAGTTCTTC. It encodes CASSPRTFGNEQFF. V gene TRBV9 combines with J gene TRBJ2-1; D is unresolved. The length of the CDR3 is 14 residues. The ends were cut back, 4 bases at V and 7 bases at J, with 15 bases in the middle. The germline CDR1 and CDR2 sequences are SGDLS and YYNGEE.

V usage is TRBV10-1 and J usage is TRBJ2-1; 10 bases align to TRBD1. Germline CDR1 and CDR2: WNHNN and SYGVQD (reference sequence). This CDR3 region has 15 residues. With 0 bases clipped from V and 7 bases from J, the junction kept 3 bases outside the gene matches. This chain's CDR3 is CASSESGTGVNEQFF. The CDR3 region has the DNA TGCGCCAGCAGTGAGTCGGGGACAGGGGTGAATGAGCAGTTCTTC.

This clone was found a few times. The V gene is TRBV19, the J gene TRBJ1-1; TRBD1 might be the D (6 bases). In germline, CDR1 is LNHDA, CDR2 SQIVND (reference sequence). The CDR3 contains 16 residues. Trimming left V 3 bases short and J 1 base short, with 15 bases between. This chain's CDR3 is CASSIGGTRANTEAFF. CDR3 in DNA: TGTGCCAGTAGTATCGGTGGGACACGGGCGAACACTGAAGCTTTCTTT.

This clone has a handful of counts. The rearrangement uses TRBV15 and TRBJ2-7; 12 bases agree with TRBD2. CDR1 is LNHNV and CDR2 is YYDKDF in the germline V gene (reference sequence). The CDR3 spans 15 residues. V was clipped by 2 bases and J by 4 bases; unmatched bases: 3. CDR3 DNA: TGTGCCACCAGCAGACTAGCGGGAGGGCGGTACGAGCAGTACTTC. Amino acid sequence: CATSRLAGGRYEQYF.

The rearrangement links TRBV4-2 to TRBJ2-2; possibly TRBD1 for D (5 bases). Between the trimmed V and J ends, which lost 1 base and 1 base, there was a span of 10 bases. Germline assignment: CDR1 LGHNA and CDR2 YNFKEQ. The CDR3 spans 16 residues. The chain's CDR3 is CASSQVHDRNTGELFF. The CDR3 nucleotides are TGTGCCAGCAGCCAAGTTCACGACAGGAACACCGGGGAGCTGTTTTTT.

The rearrangement joins TRBV28 to TRBJ2-1; 9 nucleotides align to TRBD2. The length of the CDR3 is 15 residues. Germline V gives CDR1 MDHEN, CDR2 SYDVKM. Trimming removed 6 bases from V and 9 bases from J; junction bases left unmatched: 12. CDR3 protein: CASSRGAGGPGEQFF. CDR3 coding DNA: TGTGCCAGCAGCCGGGGGGCGGGAGGGCCCGGTGAGCAGTTCTTC.

This clone was found a few times. The chain couples TRBV5-6 to TRBJ2-5; D remains unclear. Deletions cut 4 bases from V and 3 bases from J, with 10 bases between. The V gene's germline CDR1 is SGHDT and CDR2 YYEEEE. The CDR3 runs 13 residues. CDR3 sequence: CASSPTDKETQYF. CDR3 DNA sequence: TGTGCCAGCAGCCCGACGGATAAAGAGACCCAGTACTTC. Filled out from reference TRBV5-6 and TRBJ2-5, the complete variable domain reads DAGVTQSPTHLIKTRGQQVTLRCSPKSGHDTVSWYQQALGQGPQFIFQYYEEEERQRGNFPDRFSGHQFPNYSSELNVNALLLGDSALYLCASSPTDKETQYFGPGTRLLVL.

The V call is TRBV7-2, the J call TRBJ2-7, with 8 bases identical to TRBD1. CDR1 and CDR2 (germline): SGHTA, FQGNSA. There are 14 residues in the CDR3. V shed 5 bases, J shed 5 bases, and the junction held 8 bases outside the gene matches. DNA of the CDR3: TGTGCCAGCAGCCCACGGACAGGGCCCAACGAGCAGTACTTC. Amino acid sequence: CASSPRTGPNEQYF.

V is TRBV21-1 and J is TRBJ1-5. TRBV21-1 is a recognized pseudogene. The CDR3 runs 15 residues. CDR3 DNA sequence: TGTGCCAGCAGCAAAGGTGTTCCCAGCAATCAGCCCCAGCATTTT. It yields the protein CASSKGVPSNQPQHF.

The V gene is TRBV18, the J gene TRBJ1-1, with TRBD1 matching over 9 bases. This CDR3 comprises 16 residues. The ends lost 0 bases at V and 6 bases at J; junction bases unmatched: 8. CDR1 and CDR2 (germline): KGHSH, LQKENI. CDR3 loop: CASSPPRGTGLAEAFF. CDR3 bases: TGTGCCAGCTCACCACCGCGGGGGACAGGGCTCGCTGAAGCTTTCTTT.

This rearrangement joins TRBV19 to TRBJ2-5, with D unclear. The CDR3 extends over 14 amino acids. The germline gives CDR1 LNHDA, CDR2 SQIVND (reference sequence). V was shortened by 5 bases and J by 5 bases, with 15 bases between the two germline ends. The CDR3: CASSLLSTQETQYF. CDR3 DNA sequence: TGTGCCAGTAGTCTACTATCTACCCAGGAGACCCAGTACTTC.

This clone appeared a few times. The chain employs TRBV4-3 and TRBJ2-5; 7 bases are a match to TRBD2. CDR1 is LGHNA and CDR2 is YSLEER in the germline V gene. With 4 bases clipped from V and 5 bases from J, the junction kept 10 bases outside the gene matches. The CDR3 runs 15 residues. DNA of the CDR3: TGCGCCAGCAGCCCATCGGGGGAGGGTTTTGAGACCCAGTACTTC. This codes for CASSPSGEGFETQYF.

This clone occurred once. The CDR3 nucleotides read TGCGCCAGCAGTGAGCTCCAGGGTAACAATGAGCAGTTCTTC. Amino acids: CASSELQGNNEQFF. V and J are TRBV10-2 and TRBJ2-1; possible D gene TRBD1, 5 bases. CDR3 size: 14 residues. Per germline, CDR1 WSHSY and CDR2 SAAADI. V lost 2 bases, J lost 5 bases, and 10 bases lay in between.

The gene calls are TRBV2 and TRBJ1-5; maybe TRBD1 (5 bases). In germline, CDR1 is SNHLY, CDR2 FYNNEI. Trimming left V 3 bases short and J 4 bases short, with 13 bases between. This CDR3 contains 15 residues. CDR3 residues: CASSDRQSPNQPQHF. DNA of the CDR3: TGTGCCAGCAGTGATAGACAGTCCCCTAATCAGCCCCAGCATTTT.

This rearrangement joins TRBV9 to TRBJ2-7; D gene uncertain. CDR3 length equals 13 residues. Germline CDR1 reads SGDLS; CDR2 reads YYNGEE. Trimming cost V 4 bases and J 6 bases, with 14 bases left between them. The CDR3 is CASSPSPVGEQYF. CDR3 nucleotides: TGTGCCAGCAGCCCAAGCCCGGTGGGCGAGCAGTACTTC.